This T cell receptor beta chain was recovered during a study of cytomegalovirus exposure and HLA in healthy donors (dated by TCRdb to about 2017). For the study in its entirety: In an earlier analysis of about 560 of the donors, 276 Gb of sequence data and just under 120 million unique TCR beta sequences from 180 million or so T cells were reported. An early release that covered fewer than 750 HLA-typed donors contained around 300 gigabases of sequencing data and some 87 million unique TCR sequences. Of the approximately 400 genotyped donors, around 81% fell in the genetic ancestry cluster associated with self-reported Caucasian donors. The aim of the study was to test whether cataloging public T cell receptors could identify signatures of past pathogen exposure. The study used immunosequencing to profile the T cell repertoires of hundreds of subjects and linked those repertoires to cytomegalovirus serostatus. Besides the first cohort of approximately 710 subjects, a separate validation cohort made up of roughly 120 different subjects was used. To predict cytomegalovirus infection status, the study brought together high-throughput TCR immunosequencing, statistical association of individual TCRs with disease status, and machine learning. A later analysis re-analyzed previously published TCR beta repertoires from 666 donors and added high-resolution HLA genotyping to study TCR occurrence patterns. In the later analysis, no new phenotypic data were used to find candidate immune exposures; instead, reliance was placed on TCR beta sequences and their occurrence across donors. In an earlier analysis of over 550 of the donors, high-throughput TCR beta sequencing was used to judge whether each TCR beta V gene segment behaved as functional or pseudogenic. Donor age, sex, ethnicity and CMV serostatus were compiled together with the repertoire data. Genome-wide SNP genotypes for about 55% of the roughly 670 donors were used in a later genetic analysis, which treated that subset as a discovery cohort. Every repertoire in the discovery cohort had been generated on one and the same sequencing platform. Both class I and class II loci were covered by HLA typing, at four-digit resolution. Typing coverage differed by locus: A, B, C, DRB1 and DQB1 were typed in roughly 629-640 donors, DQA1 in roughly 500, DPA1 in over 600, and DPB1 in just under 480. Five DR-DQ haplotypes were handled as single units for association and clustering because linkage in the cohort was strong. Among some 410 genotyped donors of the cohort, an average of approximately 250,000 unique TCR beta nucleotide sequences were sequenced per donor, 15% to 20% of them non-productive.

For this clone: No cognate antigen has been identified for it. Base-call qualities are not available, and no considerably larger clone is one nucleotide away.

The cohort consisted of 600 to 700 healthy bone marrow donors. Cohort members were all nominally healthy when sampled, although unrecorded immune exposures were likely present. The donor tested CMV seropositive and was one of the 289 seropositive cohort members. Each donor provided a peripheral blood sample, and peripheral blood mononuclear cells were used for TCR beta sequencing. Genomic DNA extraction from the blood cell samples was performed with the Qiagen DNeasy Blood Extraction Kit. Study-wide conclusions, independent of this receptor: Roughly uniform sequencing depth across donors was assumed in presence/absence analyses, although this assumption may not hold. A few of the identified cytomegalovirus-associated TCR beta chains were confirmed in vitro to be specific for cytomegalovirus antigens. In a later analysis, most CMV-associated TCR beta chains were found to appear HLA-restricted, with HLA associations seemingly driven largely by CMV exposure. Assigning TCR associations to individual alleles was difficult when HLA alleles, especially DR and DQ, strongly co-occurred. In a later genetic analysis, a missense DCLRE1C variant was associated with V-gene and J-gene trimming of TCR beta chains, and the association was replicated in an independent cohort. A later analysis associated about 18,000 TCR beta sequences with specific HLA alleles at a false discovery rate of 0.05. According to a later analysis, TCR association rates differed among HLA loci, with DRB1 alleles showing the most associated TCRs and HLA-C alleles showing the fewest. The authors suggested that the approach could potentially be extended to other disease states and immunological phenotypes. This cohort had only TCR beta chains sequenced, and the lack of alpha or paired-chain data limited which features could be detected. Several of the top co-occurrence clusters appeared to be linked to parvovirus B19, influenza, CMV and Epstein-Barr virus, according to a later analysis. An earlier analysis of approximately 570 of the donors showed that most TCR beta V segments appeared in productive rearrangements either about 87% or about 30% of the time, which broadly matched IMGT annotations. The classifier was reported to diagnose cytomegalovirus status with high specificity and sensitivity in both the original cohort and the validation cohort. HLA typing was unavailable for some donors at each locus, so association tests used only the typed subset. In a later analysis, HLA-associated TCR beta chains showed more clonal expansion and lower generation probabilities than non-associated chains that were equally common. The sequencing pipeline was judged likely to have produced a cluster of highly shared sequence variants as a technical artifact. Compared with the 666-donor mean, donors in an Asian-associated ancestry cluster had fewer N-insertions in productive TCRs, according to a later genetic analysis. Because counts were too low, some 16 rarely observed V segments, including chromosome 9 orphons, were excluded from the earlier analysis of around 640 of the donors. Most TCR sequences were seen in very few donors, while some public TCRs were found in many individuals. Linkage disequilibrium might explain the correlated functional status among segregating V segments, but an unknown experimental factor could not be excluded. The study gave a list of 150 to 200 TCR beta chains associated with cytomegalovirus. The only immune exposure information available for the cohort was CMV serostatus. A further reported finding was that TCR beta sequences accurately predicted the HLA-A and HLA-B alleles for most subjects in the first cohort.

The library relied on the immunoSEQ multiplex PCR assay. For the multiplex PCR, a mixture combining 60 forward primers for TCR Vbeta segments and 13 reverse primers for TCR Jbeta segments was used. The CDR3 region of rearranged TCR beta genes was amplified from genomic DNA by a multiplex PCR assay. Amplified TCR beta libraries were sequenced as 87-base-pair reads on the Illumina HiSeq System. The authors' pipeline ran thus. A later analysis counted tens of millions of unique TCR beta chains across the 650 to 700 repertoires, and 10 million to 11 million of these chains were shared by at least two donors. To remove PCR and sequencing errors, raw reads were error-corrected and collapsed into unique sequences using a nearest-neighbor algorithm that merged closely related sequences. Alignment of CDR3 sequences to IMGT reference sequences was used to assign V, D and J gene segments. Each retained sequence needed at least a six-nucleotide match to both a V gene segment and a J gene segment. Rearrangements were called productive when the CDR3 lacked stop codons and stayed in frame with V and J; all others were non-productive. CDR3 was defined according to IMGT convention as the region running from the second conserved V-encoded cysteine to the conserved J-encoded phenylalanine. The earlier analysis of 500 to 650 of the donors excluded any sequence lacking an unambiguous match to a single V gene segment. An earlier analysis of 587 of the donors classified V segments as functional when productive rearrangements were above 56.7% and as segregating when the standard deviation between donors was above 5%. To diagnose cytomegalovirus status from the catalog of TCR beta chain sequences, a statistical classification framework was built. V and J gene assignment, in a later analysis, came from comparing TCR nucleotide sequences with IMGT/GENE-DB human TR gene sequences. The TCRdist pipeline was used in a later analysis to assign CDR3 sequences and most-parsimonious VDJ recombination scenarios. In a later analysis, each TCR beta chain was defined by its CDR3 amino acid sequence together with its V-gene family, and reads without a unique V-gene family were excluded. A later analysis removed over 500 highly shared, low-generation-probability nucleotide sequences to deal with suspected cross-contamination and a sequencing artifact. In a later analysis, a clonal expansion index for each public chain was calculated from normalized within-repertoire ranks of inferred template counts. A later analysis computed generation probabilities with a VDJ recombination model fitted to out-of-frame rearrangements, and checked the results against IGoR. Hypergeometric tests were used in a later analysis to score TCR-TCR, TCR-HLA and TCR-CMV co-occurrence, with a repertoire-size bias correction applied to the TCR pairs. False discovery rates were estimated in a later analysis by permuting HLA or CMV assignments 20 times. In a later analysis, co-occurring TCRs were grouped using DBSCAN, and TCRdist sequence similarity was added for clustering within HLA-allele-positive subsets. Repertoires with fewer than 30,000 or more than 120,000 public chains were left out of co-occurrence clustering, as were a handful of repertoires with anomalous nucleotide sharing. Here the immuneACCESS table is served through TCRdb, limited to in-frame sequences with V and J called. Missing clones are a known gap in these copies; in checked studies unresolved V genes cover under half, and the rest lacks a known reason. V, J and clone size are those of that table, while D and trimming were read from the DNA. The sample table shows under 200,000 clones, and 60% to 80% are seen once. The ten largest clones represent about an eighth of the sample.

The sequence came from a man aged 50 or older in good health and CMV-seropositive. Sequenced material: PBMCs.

The CDR3 here reads CASSFGTGATDTQYF. The DNA reads TGTGCCAGCAGCTTCGGGACAGGGGCTACAGATACGCAGTATTTT. The chain employs TRBV13 and TRBJ2-3; TRBD1 aligns with 10 central bases. The CDR3, cysteine through phenylalanine, is 15 amino acids long. Just the 45-base CDR3 DNA is kept, in frame starting at base 1. Germline trimming: 3 bases from V, 3 bases from J; junction bases outside gene matches: 3. The germline V gene encodes CDR1 PRHDT and CDR2 FYEKMQ (reference sequence).